The 7 T cell receptor beta chains below come from one sample, sequenced in a study of T cells after yellow fever vaccination. TCRdb passed the 5' RACE reads through MiXCR, listing each CDR3 protein once. The sample consists of roughly 96,000 distinct CDR3 sequences, almost 9% of them appearing once. The specimen was CD8+ T cells not binding an NS4B(214-222) dextramer, sorted from PBMCs, collected around 16 days after the first yellow fever vaccination. The receptors were sampled from a man aged 18 to 29 who received the YFV17D yellow fever vaccine.

This clonotype has more than one count but fewer than ten. The chain has TRBV7-9 and TRBJ2-7; possible D gene TRBD2, 6 bases. From germline, CDR1 is SEHNR and CDR2 FQNEAQ (reference sequence). Between the trimmed V and J ends, which lost 5 bases and 2 bases, there was a span of 19 bases. The CDR3 has 16 residues. CDR3 sequence: CASSPFGGGYTYEQYF. CDR3 coding DNA: TGTGCCAGCAGCCCCTTCGGTGGGGGGTACACCTACGAGCAGTACTTC.

The rearrangement links TRBV5-1 to TRBJ2-3, with D tentatively TRBD1 or TRBD2 (5 bases each). The CDR3 has 17 residues. Between the trimmed V and J ends, which lost 2 bases and 5 bases, there was a span of 21 bases. Germline values: CDR1 SGHRS, CDR2 YFSETQ. CDR3 DNA: TGCGCCAGCAGCTTAGGGGAGCGGCTAGGCCGGCAAGATACGCAGTATTTT. It codes for CASSLGERLGRQDTQYF.

This clonotype was recorded many times. This chain connects TRBV7-6 to TRBJ1-1; D uncertain. This CDR3 is 13 amino acids long. Germline CDR1 is SGHVS and CDR2 is FNYEAQ. The ends were cut back, 5 bases at V and 1 base at J, with 8 bases in the middle. CDR3 in amino acids: CASSPTGNTEAFF. For the CDR3, the DNA is TGTGCCAGCAGCCCGACGGGGAACACTGAAGCTTTCTTT. The entire variable domain, with the rest obtained from reference TRBV7-6 and TRBJ1-1, is as follows: GAGVSQSPRYKVTKRGQDVALRCDPISGHVSLYWYRQALGQGPEFLTYFNYEAQQDKSGLPNDRFSAERPEGSISTLTIQRTEQRDSAMYRCASSPTGNTEAFFGQGTRLTVV.

This clonotype was seen a handful of times. This chain joins TRBV13 and TRBJ1-1; D is ambiguous. CDR3 length equals 14 residues. Germline V lookup: CDR1 PRHDT, CDR2 FYEKMQ (reference sequence). Trimming cost V 0 bases and J 0 bases, with 5 bases left between them. Here the CDR3 reads CASSLGVMNTEAFF. Here the CDR3 DNA reads TGTGCCAGCAGCTTAGGGGTAATGAACACTGAAGCTTTCTTT.

This chain joins TRBV19 and TRBJ2-1; D not certain. This CDR3 has 15 residues. Germline V gene data show CDR1 as LNHDA and CDR2 as SQIVND (reference sequence). Trimming stripped 2 bases from V and 4 bases from J, with 12 bases between. CDR3 in amino acids: CASSIYPEGYNEQFF. CDR3 DNA sequence: TGTGCCAGTAGTATATACCCGGAAGGGTACAATGAGCAGTTCTTC.

The chain couples TRBV29-1 to TRBJ1-2; D may be TRBD1 (6 bases). The V end lost 4 bases, the J end lost 4 bases, and 16 bases lay between the germline ends. The CDR3 has 14 amino acids. Per germline, CDR1 SQVTM and CDR2 ANQGSEA. The CDR3 region has the DNA TGCAGCGTTGTCCCGACAGGTGCAATCTATGGCTACACCTTC. It is translated as CSVVPTGAIYGYTF.

This clonotype was observed a few times. This sequence joins TRBV7-2 and TRBJ2-3; D is unclear. The CDR3 has 15 residues. CDR1 is SGHTA and CDR2 is FQGNSA in the germline V gene. V dropped 1 base and J dropped 2 bases, with 10 bases sitting between them. The CDR3: CASSLDSTATDTQYF. CDR3 nucleotide sequence: TGTGCCAGCAGCTTAGACTCAACAGCCACAGATACGCAGTATTTT.